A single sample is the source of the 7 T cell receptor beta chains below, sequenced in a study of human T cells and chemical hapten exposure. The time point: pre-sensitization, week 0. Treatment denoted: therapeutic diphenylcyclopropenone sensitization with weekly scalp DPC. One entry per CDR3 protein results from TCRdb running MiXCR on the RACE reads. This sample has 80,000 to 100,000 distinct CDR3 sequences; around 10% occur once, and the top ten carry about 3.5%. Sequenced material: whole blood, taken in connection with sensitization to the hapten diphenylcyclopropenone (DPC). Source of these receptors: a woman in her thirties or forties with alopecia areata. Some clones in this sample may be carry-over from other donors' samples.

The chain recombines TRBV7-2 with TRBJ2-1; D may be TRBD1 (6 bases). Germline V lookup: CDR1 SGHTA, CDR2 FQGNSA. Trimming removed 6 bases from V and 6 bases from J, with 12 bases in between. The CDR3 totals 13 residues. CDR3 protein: CASSKGGFNEQFF. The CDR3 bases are TGTGCCAGCAGTAAAGGGGGTTTCAATGAGCAGTTCTTC.

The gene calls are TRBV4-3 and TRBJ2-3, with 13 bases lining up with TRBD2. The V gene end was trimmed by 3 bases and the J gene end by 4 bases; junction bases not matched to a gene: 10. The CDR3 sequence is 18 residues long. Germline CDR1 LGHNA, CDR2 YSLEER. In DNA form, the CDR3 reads TGCGCCAGCAGCCAGAGGGTACTAGCGGGGGGGCCCGCAGATACGCAGTATTTT. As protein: CASSQRVLAGGPADTQYF.

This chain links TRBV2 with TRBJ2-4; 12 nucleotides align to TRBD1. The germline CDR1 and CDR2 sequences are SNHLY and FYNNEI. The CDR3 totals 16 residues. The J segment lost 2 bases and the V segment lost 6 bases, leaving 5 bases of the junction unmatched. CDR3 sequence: CASRSGQGASKNIQYF. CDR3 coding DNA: TGTGCCAGCAGATCGGGACAGGGGGCCTCCAAAAACATTCAGTACTTC.

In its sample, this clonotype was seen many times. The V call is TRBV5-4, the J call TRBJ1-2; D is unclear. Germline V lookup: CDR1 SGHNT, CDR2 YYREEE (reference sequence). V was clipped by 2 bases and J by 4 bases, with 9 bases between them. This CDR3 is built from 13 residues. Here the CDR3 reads CASSFVGGYGYTF. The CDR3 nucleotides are TGTGCCAGCAGCTTCGTCGGCGGCTATGGCTACACCTTC.

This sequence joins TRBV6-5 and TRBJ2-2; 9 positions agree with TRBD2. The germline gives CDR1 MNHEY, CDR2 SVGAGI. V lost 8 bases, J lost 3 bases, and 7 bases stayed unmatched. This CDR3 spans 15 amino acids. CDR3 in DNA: TGTGCCAGCGGACCGAGCGGGGGGTACACCGGGGAGCTGTTTTTT. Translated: CASGPSGGYTGELFF.

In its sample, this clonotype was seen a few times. This chain's CDR3 is CSARRQPNTEAFF. The CDR3, as DNA: TGCAGTGCTAGAAGACAGCCGAACACTGAAGCTTTCTTT. The rearrangement uses TRBV20-1 and TRBJ1-1; maybe TRBD1 (5 bases). This CDR3 comprises 13 residues. From germline, CDR1 is DFQATT and CDR2 SNEGSKA (reference sequence). With 2 bases removed from V and 1 base from J, the gap between germline ends came to 8 bases.

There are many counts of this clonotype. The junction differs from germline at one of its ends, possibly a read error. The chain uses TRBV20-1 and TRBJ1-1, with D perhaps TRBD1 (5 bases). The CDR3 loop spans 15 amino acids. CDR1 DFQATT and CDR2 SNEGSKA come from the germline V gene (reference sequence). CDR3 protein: CSPSPEPPGTTEAFF. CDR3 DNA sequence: TGCAGTCCTAGCCCCGAACCTCCCGGGACCACTGAAGCTTTCTTT.